Below are 12 T cell receptor beta chains sequenced from a single sample in a study of blood T cell repertoires in COVID-19. The data were produced by immunoSEQ multiplex PCR, yet TCRdb's version contains in-frame clones alone and is incomplete. The table shows roughly 29,000 clones, with 55% to 75% occurring only once. The material sequenced was peripheral blood. These receptors came from a boy aged 2 to 10 with active or convalescent COVID-19.

The gene calls are TRBV19 and TRBJ2-3; 7 bases agree with TRBD2. Losses at the gene ends were 7 bases for V and 1 base for J; bases not matched to a gene: 11. Germline values: CDR1 LNHDA, CDR2 SQIVND (reference sequence). The CDR3 has 16 residues. The CDR3 loop is CASNGGGEEGTDTQYF. The CDR3 nucleotides are TGTGCCAGTAACGGGGGAGGGGAAGAAGGCACAGATACGCAGTATTTT.

This clone has a handful of counts. The V call is TRBV5-1, the J call TRBJ2-1; 9 bases agree with TRBD1. The junction had 12 bases not matched to a gene; V was cut back by 2 bases and J by 9 bases. Germline V gene sequence: CDR1 SGHRS, CDR2 YFSETQ. The CDR3 sequence is 16 residues long. CDR3 sequence (DNA): TGCGCCAGCAGCTTCATACCGGGACAGGGATTGAGTGAGCAGTTCTTC. Translated, it gives CASSFIPGQGLSEQFF.

There are many counts of this clone. V is TRBV7-6 and J is TRBJ2-1; 9 bases fit TRBD1. With V trimmed by 5 bases and J by 13 bases, 3 bases remained unmatched. This CDR3 is 11 amino acids long. Per germline, CDR1 SGHVS and CDR2 FNYEAQ. CDR3 protein: CASSQGQGQFF. CDR3 sequence (DNA): TGTGCCAGCAGCCAGGGACAGGGACAGTTCTTC. Filled out from reference TRBV7-6 and TRBJ2-1, the complete variable domain reads GAGVSQSPRYKVTKRGQDVALRCDPISGHVSLYWYRQALGQGPEFLTYFNYEAQQDKSGLPNDRFSAERPEGSISTLTIQRTEQRDSAMYRCASSQGQGQFFGPGTRLTVL.

The chain has TRBV10-3 and TRBJ1-1, with D unresolved. CDR1 and CDR2 (germline): ENHRY, SYGVKD. V gave up 0 bases and J gave up 2 bases, with 7 bases separating them. The length of the CDR3 is 14 residues. CDR3 nucleotides: TGTGCCATCAGTGAGTCGCCAGATAACACTGAAGCTTTCTTT. Translated, it gives CAISESPDNTEAFF.

The V call is TRBV5-4, the J call TRBJ2-5, with D possibly matching TRBD2 (7 bases). CDR1 and CDR2 from the germline V gene are SGHNT and YYREEE (reference sequence). Trimming cost V 2 bases and J 3 bases, with 14 bases left between them. The CDR3 consists of 15 residues. The DNA of the CDR3 is TGTGCCAGCAGCTTATGGGGGAGGGGGGAAGAGACCCAGTACTTC. Amino acids: CASSLWGRGEETQYF.

The genes are TRBV5-1 and TRBJ2-3; possibly TRBD2 for D (6 bases). V gave up 6 bases and J gave up 2 bases, with 10 bases separating them. Germline V CDR1 and CDR2: SGHRS, YFSETQ. The CDR3 is made up of 13 amino acids. CDR3 loop: CASTRDSTDTQYF. Here the CDR3 DNA reads TGCGCCAGCACACGGGACTCCACAGATACGCAGTATTTT.

This CDR3 is CASSYVRGPNTGELFF. The CDR3 DNA reads as TGTGCCAGCAGTTACGTCCGAGGGCCGAACACCGGGGAGCTGTTTTTT. This chain links TRBV6-5 with TRBJ2-2, with TRBD2 as a possible D gene (5 bases). There are 16 residues in the CDR3. V lost 2 bases and J 0 bases, leaving 10 bases between the germline ends. Germline CDR1 reads MNHEY; CDR2 reads SVGAGI.

This chain joins TRBV27 and TRBJ1-5; weak D call: TRBD1 (5 bases). V was trimmed by 2 bases and J by 6 bases, leaving 14 bases between them. The CDR3 sequence is 15 residues long. The germline V gene has CDR1 MNHEY and CDR2 SMNVEV (reference sequence). CDR3 in amino acids: CASSLVPGMIQPQHF. CDR3 bases: TGTGCCAGCAGTTTAGTCCCAGGGATGATTCAGCCCCAGCATTTT.

V gene TRBV9 combines with J gene TRBJ2-3; 9 nucleotides match TRBD2. Trimming at V came to 2 bases and at J to 2 bases, leaving 6 bases not matched to a gene. CDR1 SGDLS and CDR2 YYNGEE come from the germline V gene. There are 16 residues in the CDR3. The CDR3 bases are TGTGCCAGCAGCGTCGGGACTAGCAGATTCACAGATACGCAGTATTTT. This gives the protein CASSVGTSRFTDTQYF.

This rearrangement joins TRBV6-6 to TRBJ2-3; possible D gene TRBD2, 6 bases. Trimming took off 7 bases at V and 0 bases at J, with 17 bases between the two ends. The germline V gene has CDR1 MNHNY and CDR2 SVGAGI (reference sequence). The CDR3 runs to 16 residues. The CDR3 region is CASILGTHASTDTQYF. The CDR3 coding sequence is TGTGCCAGCATCCTCGGGACTCACGCTAGCACAGATACGCAGTATTTT.

The rearrangement uses TRBV9 and TRBJ2-5; 7 bases agree with TRBD1. Germline CDR1 and CDR2: SGDLS and YYNGEE. The CDR3 runs 14 residues. Germline trimming cut 0 bases from V and 1 base from J; bases unmatched to any gene: 0. CDR3 sequence: CASSVGDSQETQYF. DNA for the CDR3: TGTGCCAGCAGCGTAGGGGACAGCCAAGAGACCCAGTACTTC.

This chain connects TRBV10-1 to TRBJ1-5; D gene ambiguous. The CDR3 runs 12 residues. Germline CDR1 is WNHNN and CDR2 is SYGVQD (reference sequence). Trimming stripped 7 bases from V and 7 bases from J, with 11 bases between. The CDR3 loop reads CASTKVRQPQHF. In DNA form, the CDR3 reads TGCGCCAGCACCAAAGTTCGGCAGCCCCAGCATTTT.